This entry features one T cell receptor beta chain sequence. Antigen: not known. This entry belongs to a study of T cell responses to AZD1222 COVID-19 vaccine. Points from the study as a whole: Clonal diversity was possibly underestimated; the donors were predominantly white British and more often female. Spike-specific TCR breadth and depth both grew after two AZD1222 doses. The number of AZD1222 recipients seropositive at baseline was only six. Of spike-specific TCRs, nearly half reportedly target regions left unmutated in variants.

The V end was cut by 2 bases, the J end by 0 bases, with 15 bases between. From germline, CDR1 is SEHNR and CDR2 FQNEAQ (reference sequence). This CDR3 is 17 amino acids long. The assay was immunoSEQ multiplex PCR, and TCRdb's table has in-frame clones only and misses some. Of 95,000 to 150,000 clones listed, 85% to 95% are singletons. This clonotype was sampled from an adult who received the AZD1222 COVID-19 vaccine. The chain has TRBV7-9 and TRBJ2-3; D might be TRBD2 (5 bases). Material: peripheral blood, obtained 28 days after the second AZD1222 dose. As DNA, the CDR3 is TGTGCCAGCAGCTTACCAACATCGGGGATTAGCACAGATACGCAGTATTTT. Translating it yields CASSLPTSGISTDTQYF.